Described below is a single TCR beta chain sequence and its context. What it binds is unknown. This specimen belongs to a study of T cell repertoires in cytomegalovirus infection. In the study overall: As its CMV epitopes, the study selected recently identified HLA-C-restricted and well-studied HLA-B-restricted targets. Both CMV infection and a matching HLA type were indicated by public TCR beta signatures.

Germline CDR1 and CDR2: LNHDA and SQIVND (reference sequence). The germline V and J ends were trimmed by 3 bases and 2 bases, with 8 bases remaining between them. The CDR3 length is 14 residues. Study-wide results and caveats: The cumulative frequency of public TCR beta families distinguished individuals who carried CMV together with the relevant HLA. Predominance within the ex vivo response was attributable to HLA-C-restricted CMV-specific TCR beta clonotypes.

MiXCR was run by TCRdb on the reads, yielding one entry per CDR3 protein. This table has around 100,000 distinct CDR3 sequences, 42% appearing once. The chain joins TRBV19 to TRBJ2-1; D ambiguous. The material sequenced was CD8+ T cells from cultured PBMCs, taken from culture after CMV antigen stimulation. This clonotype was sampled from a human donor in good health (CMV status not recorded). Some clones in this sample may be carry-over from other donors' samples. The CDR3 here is CASSIATAYNEQFF. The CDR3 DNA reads TGTGCCAGTAGTATTGCTACAGCCTACAATGAGCAGTTCTTC.